This TCR beta chain was observed in a study of blood T cell repertoires in COVID-19. The germline V gene has CDR1 SGDLS and CDR2 YYNGEE. The V gene lost 3 bases and the J gene lost 0 bases, with 8 bases spanning the gap. This CDR3 region has 14 residues. Sequenced by immunoSEQ multiplex PCR; TCRdb stores in-frame clones only, minus some. The data hold approximately 260,000 clones, with more than 75% observed a single time. This chain uses TRBV9 with TRBJ2-3, with D unclear. Sequencing was carried out using PBMCs or T cells enriched from blood (not recorded which). This TCR came from a woman aged 35 to 49 with acute COVID-19. CDR3 sequence (DNA): TGTGCCAGCAGCGATGATCGGAGCACAGATACGCAGTATTTT. This sequence encodes CASSDDRSTDTQYF.